Presented here are 15 T cell receptor beta chains from one specimen sequenced in a study of shared clonotypes between healthy human individuals. CD45RO-negative cells were positively selected for CCR7, leaving out terminally differentiated effector memory CD45RA+ cells. Here immunoSEQ multiplex PCR was the method, and the copy in TCRdb shows in-frame clones only, minus some. Of about 2.1 million clones in the sample, roughly 91% were seen once. Material for sequencing was naive CD8+ T cells from PBMCs. All receptors derive from a man younger than 35 in good health. Some clones in this sample may be carry-over from other donors' samples.

The chain uses TRBV28 and TRBJ2-1; D is possibly TRBD1 or TRBD2 (5 bases each). Trimming pared 6 bases from V and 5 bases from J, leaving 14 bases between. CDR3 length equals 14 residues. Germline CDR1 is MDHEN and CDR2 is SYDVKM. The CDR3 DNA sequence: TGTGCCAGCAGCCCATCCGGGACCCACAATGAGCAGTTCTTC. It encodes CASSPSGTHNEQFF.

The chain joins TRBV27 to TRBJ1-2; D is unresolved. The length of the CDR3 is 13 residues. Germline CDR1 MNHEY, CDR2 SMNVEV (reference sequence). Trimming pared 6 bases from V and 0 bases from J, leaving 8 bases between. This CDR3 is CASRSEPNYGYTF. The CDR3 nucleotides read TGTGCCAGCAGATCAGAGCCTAACTATGGCTACACCTTC.

This clone was observed a few times. Other DNA sequences of this sample code for an identical CDR3. This sequence joins TRBV19 and TRBJ1-1; 7 bases line up with TRBD1. The CDR3 has 14 amino acids. The J segment lost 1 base and the V segment lost 3 bases, leaving 2 bases of the junction unmatched. Germline V gene sequence: CDR1 LNHDA, CDR2 SQIVND (reference sequence). The CDR3 sequence: CASSIRDRNTEAFF. CDR3 DNA: TGTGCCAGTAGTATCCGGGACAGGAACACTGAAGCTTTCTTT. The entire variable domain, with the rest obtained from reference TRBV19 and TRBJ1-1, is as follows: DGGITQSPKYLFRKEGQNVTLSCEQNLNHDAMYWYRQDPGQGLRLIYYSQIVNDFQKGDIAEGYSVSREKKESFPLTVTSAQKNPTAFYLCASSIRDRNTEAFFGQGTRLTVV.

This sequence joins TRBV10-3 and TRBJ1-2; 7 positions match TRBD1. V lost 6 bases, J lost 2 bases, and 6 bases stayed unmatched. Germline assignment: CDR1 ENHRY and CDR2 SYGVKD. This CDR3 spans 14 amino acids. The CDR3 DNA follows: TGTGCCATCAGCCCCGGGACAGTCAACTATGGCTACACCTTC. This encodes CAISPGTVNYGYTF.

V is TRBV15 and J is TRBJ2-7, with TRBD1 matching over 8 bases. The CDR3 runs 16 residues. Germline V CDR1 and CDR2: LNHNV, YYDKDF (reference sequence). J was trimmed by 4 bases and V by 5 bases; bases with no gene match: 13. This chain's CDR3 is CATSRLGQGGGYEQYF. The CDR3 DNA sequence: TGTGCCACCAGCCGTCTCGGACAGGGAGGAGGTTACGAGCAGTACTTC.

The J gene is TRBJ1-2, the V gene TRBV19; TRBD1 is a possible D gene (5 bases). CDR3 length: 18 residues. Germline loops: CDR1 LNHDA, CDR2 SQIVND (reference sequence). The V gene lost 3 bases and the J gene lost 4 bases, with 24 bases spanning the gap. The CDR3 is CASSILFGGDFSVYGYTF. As DNA, the CDR3 is TGTGCCAGTAGTATTTTGTTTGGGGGTGACTTTTCTGTCTATGGCTACACCTTC.

The rearrangement uses TRBV27 and TRBJ2-7, with a weak D call TRBD1 (6 bases). The CDR3 is 14 residues long. CDR1 MNHEY and CDR2 SMNVEV come from the germline V gene (reference sequence). V was cut by 5 bases and J by 7 bases, with 18 bases left in between. The CDR3 sequence is CASSTGPSSVEQYF. The DNA of the CDR3 is TGTGCCAGCAGTACAGGGCCCTCGTCGGTAGAGCAGTACTTC.

This clone has just one count. The same CDR3 can be traced to other DNA sequences in this sample. This rearrangement joins TRBV5-1 to TRBJ2-1, with D possibly matching TRBD2 (6 bases). The CDR3 loop spans 14 amino acids. The V and J ends lost 3 bases and 4 bases respectively, with 11 bases between them. CDR1 and CDR2 from the germline V gene are SGHRS and YFSETQ. For the CDR3, the DNA is TGCGCCAGCAGCTCCTCCGGGACTTACAATGAGCAGTTCTTC. It is translated as CASSSSGTYNEQFF.

The chain links TRBV6-4 to TRBJ1-5; 9 bases agree with TRBD1. J lost 7 bases, V lost 0 bases, and 4 bases had no gene match. This CDR3 contains 15 residues. Germline V lookup: CDR1 MRHNA, CDR2 SNTAGT. CDR3 bases: TGTGCCAGCAGTGACTCGGACAGGGGAGCGCAGCCCCAGCATTTT. It specifies CASSDSDRGAQPQHF.

The genes are TRBV7-9 and TRBJ2-3; D tentatively reads TRBD1 or TRBD2 (5 bases each). CDR1 and CDR2 from the germline V gene are SEHNR and FQNEAQ (reference sequence). This CDR3 has 14 amino acids. The ends were cut back, 8 bases at V and 2 bases at J, with 14 bases in the middle. The CDR3 coding sequence is TGTGCCAGCTCCCGGGGCCTGCTCACAGATACGCAGTATTTT. This gives the protein CASSRGLLTDTQYF.

This clone was recorded once. The gene calls are TRBV7-9 and TRBJ2-1; 7 bases agree with TRBD2. V trimming: 1 base; J trimming: 0 bases; junction bases outside the gene matches: 3. Germline V lookup: CDR1 SEHNR, CDR2 FQNEAQ (reference sequence). This CDR3 comprises 16 residues. CDR3: CASSLGGRGSYNEQFF. CDR3 coding DNA: TGTGCCAGCAGCTTAGGTGGGAGGGGCTCCTACAATGAGCAGTTCTTC.

The chain joins TRBV10-1 to TRBJ2-1; 9 nucleotides align to TRBD2. V lost 10 bases and J lost 8; bases outside the gene matches: 12. Germline-derived CDR1 and CDR2 are WNHNN and SYGVQD (reference sequence). The CDR3 loop spans 14 amino acids. The CDR3 reads CAKNPGLAHDEQFF. The CDR3 coding sequence is TGCGCCAAAAATCCGGGACTAGCCCATGATGAGCAGTTCTTC.

The chain uses TRBV5-6 and TRBJ1-1, with D uncertain. The CDR3 is 15 amino acids. Germline-derived CDR1 and CDR2 are SGHDT and YYEEEE. V was pared by 2 bases and J by 0 bases, with 11 bases between. The CDR3 loop reads CASSFGVALNTEAFF. CDR3 DNA: TGTGCCAGCAGCTTTGGAGTTGCCTTGAACACTGAAGCTTTCTTT.

The genes are TRBV4-1 and TRBJ1-2; TRBD1 is a possible D gene (5 bases). This CDR3 has 14 residues. The germline gives CDR1 MGHRA, CDR2 YSYEKL. With 1 base removed from V and 4 bases from J, the gap between germline ends came to 10 bases. CDR3 sequence (DNA): TGCGCCAGCAGCCAAGGAATAGGGGCCTATGGCTACACCTTC. It encodes CASSQGIGAYGYTF.

The gene calls are TRBV27 and TRBJ1-1, with D possibly being TRBD1 (5 bases). CDR3 length: 16 amino acids. V lost 4 bases and J 0 bases, leaving 15 bases between the germline ends. CDR1 MNHEY and CDR2 SMNVEV come from the germline V gene (reference sequence). The CDR3 DNA is TGTGCCAGCAGTTCGGGGACGGTGACCATGAACACTGAAGCTTTCTTT. Translated, it gives CASSSGTVTMNTEAFF.